This is a list of T cell receptor beta chains from one sample in a study of blood T cell repertoires in COVID-19. The method was immunoSEQ multiplex PCR; TCRdb's version includes in-frame clones alone and lacks a portion of them. This sample has some 70,000 clones, with 60% to 80% found just once. What was sequenced was peripheral blood. Receptor source: a human donor in a cohort sampled during active COVID-19. CDR3s include the opening cysteine and the closing phenylalanine or tryptophan. D genes are given only for firm matches. Size is stated for part of the rows, as once, few or many counts, or as a class when the clone is expanded.

J gene | V gene | D gene | clone size | CDR3 DNA | CDR3 protein
TRBJ2-3 | TRBV28 | . | . | TGTGCCAGCAGTTTACCTGACAGGCCAGATACGCAGTATTTT | CASSLPDRPDTQYF
TRBJ2-1 | TRBV30 | TRBD2 | once | TGTGCCTGGAAAACTAGCGGGGGGGCCTACAATGAGCAGTTCTTC | CAWKTSGGAYNEQFF
TRBJ1-2 | TRBV4-2 | . | . | TGTGCCAGCAGCCAAGATACGGCAGGGCGAAACTATGGCTACACCTTC | CASSQDTAGRNYGYTF
TRBJ2-3 | TRBV27 | TRBD2 | . | TGTGCCAGCAGAGCGGGGGGGATAATCACAGATACGCAGTATTTT | CASRAGGIITDTQYF
TRBJ1-6 | TRBV30 | TRBD1 | . | TGTGCCTGGAGTACGCGCGGGACAGAAAATTCACCCCTCCACTTT | CAWSTRGTENSPLHF
TRBJ1-1 | TRBV7-6 | TRBD1 | . | TGTGCCAGCAGCTTAAGGGGGCCACCGAACACTGAAGCTTTCTTT | CASSLRGPPNTEAFF
TRBJ2-2 | TRBV6-6 | . | . | TGTGCCAGCAGTCCCCCCCGGGACTGGTTAGGTACGAACACCGGGGAGCTGTTTTTT | CASSPPRDWLGTNTGELFF
TRBJ2-7 | TRBV27 | . | . | TGTGCCAGCAGTCCCTGGAGGGGGCGCCGCAACGAGCAGTACTTC | CASSPWRGRRNEQYF
TRBJ1-3 | TRBV27 | . | few | TGTGCCAGCAGTTTGACAGACTCCTCTGGAAACACCATATATTTT | CASSLTDSSGNTIYF
TRBJ2-2 | TRBV11-3 | TRBD1 | . | TGTGCCAGCAGCCCCACGACAGGGGGCTCCGGGGAGCTGTTTTTT | CASSPTTGGSGELFF
TRBJ2-7 | TRBV19 | . | . | TGTGCCAGTACCCATCATCCGGGCGAGCAGTACTTC | CASTHHPGEQYF
TRBJ1-5 | TRBV15 | TRBD1 | . | TGTGCCACCAGCGGTGGACAGGAAGAAGGTTTCAATCAGCCCCAGCATTTT | CATSGGQEEGFNQPQHF
TRBJ2-3 | TRBV7-9 | TRBD2 | medium-sized | TGTGCCAGCAGCCCGCGGACTAGCGGGAGCCCAAGGGGGACAGATACGCAGTATTTT | CASSPRTSGSPRGTDTQYF
TRBJ2-7 | TRBV7-9 | . | few | TGTGCCAGCAGCTTAGTACAGAGCTACGAGCAGTACTTC | CASSLVQSYEQYF
TRBJ1-2 | TRBV29-1 | . | . | TGCAGCGGCGATCCTGGCGGTTTAAACTATGGCTACACCTTC | CSGDPGGLNYGYTF
TRBJ1-2 | TRBV3-1/TRBV3-2 | TRBD1 | . | TGTGCCAGCAGCCAAGAGGGGACAGCTTTCACCCGTGGCTACACCTTC | CASSQEGTAFTRGYTF
TRBJ1-1 | TRBV30 | TRBD1 | . | TGTGCCTGGAAACAACAGGGGACTGAAGCTTTCTTT | CAWKQQGTEAFF
TRBJ1-2 | TRBV29-1 | . | . | TGCAGCGTTGAAGGACAACTCTATGGCTACACCTTC | CSVEGQLYGYTF
TRBJ2-1 | TRBV7-3 | TRBD2 | . | TGTGCCAGCAGCATTCAGCGGGGGGGATACAATGAGCAGTTCTTC | CASSIQRGGYNEQFF
TRBJ2-7 | TRBV5-1 | . | . | TGCGCCAGCAGCTTGGGAGGAACCTCAATATACGAGCAGTACTTC | CASSLGGTSIYEQYF
TRBJ2-7 | TRBV6-6 | TRBD2 | . | TGTGCCAGCAGCCGGACTAGCGGGGGGTATAACTACGAGCAGTACTTC | CASSRTSGGYNYEQYF
TRBJ2-2 | TRBV28 | TRBD2 | once | TGTGCCAGCAGTCCCCCTCCCCGGAGAGCGGGGTTTACCGGGGAGCTGTTTTTT | CASSPPPRRAGFTGELFF
TRBJ2-7 | TRBV3-1/TRBV3-2 | TRBD1 | . | TGTGCCAGCATACCAAGATCACAGGGGGCTAGCGAGCAGTACTTC | CASIPRSQGASEQYF
TRBJ2-3 | TRBV6-1 | . | . | TGTGCCAGCAGTGATTTAGAGCAGGGCAGGCATACGCAGTATTTT | CASSDLEQGRHTQYF
TRBJ2-7 | TRBV7-3 | TRBD1 | . | TGTGCCAGCAGCCTAGCCGGACAGGGGGCTTACGAGCAGTACTTC | CASSLAGQGAYEQYF
TRBJ1-6 | TRBV30 | . | . | TGTGCCTGGTCCGGGGGTTCTAATTCACCCCTCCACTTT | CAWSGGSNSPLHF
TRBJ1-5 | TRBV6-5 | . | . | TGTGCCAGCAGTACACAGAAGAATCAGCCCCAGCATTTT | CASSTQKNQPQHF
TRBJ1-5 | TRBV27 | TRBD1 | few | TGTGCCAGCAGCAAAACTTCAGGGGGTAGCAATCAGCCCCAGCATTTT | CASSKTSGGSNQPQHF
TRBJ2-1 | TRBV5-1 | TRBD2 | . | TGCGCCAGCAGCTTTGGTGCGGGGGGGTACAATGAGCAGTTCTTC | CASSFGAGGYNEQFF